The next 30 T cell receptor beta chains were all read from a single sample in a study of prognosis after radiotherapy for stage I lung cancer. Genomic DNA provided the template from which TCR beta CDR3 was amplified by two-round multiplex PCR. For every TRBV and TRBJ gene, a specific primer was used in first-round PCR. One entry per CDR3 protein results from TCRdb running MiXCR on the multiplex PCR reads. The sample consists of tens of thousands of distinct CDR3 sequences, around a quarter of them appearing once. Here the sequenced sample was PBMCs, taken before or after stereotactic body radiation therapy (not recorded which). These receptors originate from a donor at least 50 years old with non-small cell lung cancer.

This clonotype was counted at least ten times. The CDR3 DNA reads as TGTGCCAGCAGCTTTGACAGATTGAACACTGAAGCTTTCTTT. This encodes CASSFDRLNTEAFF. V is TRBV7-9 and J is TRBJ1-1, with D possibly TRBD1 on 5 matching bases. The ends were cut back, 3 bases at V and 0 bases at J, with 8 bases in the middle. The CDR3 spans 14 residues. Germline lookup yields CDR1 SEHNR and CDR2 FQNEAQ (reference sequence).

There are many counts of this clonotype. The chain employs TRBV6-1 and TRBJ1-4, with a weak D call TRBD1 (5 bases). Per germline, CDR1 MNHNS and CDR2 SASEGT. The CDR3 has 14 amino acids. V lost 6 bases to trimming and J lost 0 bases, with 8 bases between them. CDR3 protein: CASRGHTTNEKLFF. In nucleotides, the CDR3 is TGTGCCAGCAGGGGGCACACAACTAATGAAAAACTGTTTTTT.

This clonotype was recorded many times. In nucleotides, the CDR3 is TGTGCCAGCGGCCGCTTAGGTGGCTACGAGCAGTACTTC. Encoded protein: CASGRLGGYEQYF. This rearrangement joins TRBV27 to TRBJ2-7; D is undetermined. Per the germline V gene, CDR1 is MNHEY and CDR2 is SMNVEV (reference sequence). The CDR3 is 13 amino acids. Trimming removed 8 bases from V and 3 bases from J, with 14 bases in between.

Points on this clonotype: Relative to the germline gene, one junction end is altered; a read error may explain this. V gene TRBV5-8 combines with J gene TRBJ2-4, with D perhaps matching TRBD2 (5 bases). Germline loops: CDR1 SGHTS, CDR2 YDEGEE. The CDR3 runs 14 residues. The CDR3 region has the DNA TGTGCCAGCAGCTTGGCTCTAGCCAAAAACATTAAGTACTTC. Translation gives CASSLALAKNIKYF.

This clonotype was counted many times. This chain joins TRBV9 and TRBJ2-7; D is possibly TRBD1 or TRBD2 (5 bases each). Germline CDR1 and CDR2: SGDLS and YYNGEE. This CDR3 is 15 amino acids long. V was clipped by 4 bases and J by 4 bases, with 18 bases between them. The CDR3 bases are TGTGCCAGCAGCCCGCAAGGGGACCCCCTTTACGAGCAGTACTTC. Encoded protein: CASSPQGDPLYEQYF.

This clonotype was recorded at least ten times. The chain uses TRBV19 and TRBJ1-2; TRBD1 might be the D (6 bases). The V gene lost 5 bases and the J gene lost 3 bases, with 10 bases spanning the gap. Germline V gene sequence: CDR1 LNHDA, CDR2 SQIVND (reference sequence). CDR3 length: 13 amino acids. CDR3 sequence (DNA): TGTGCCAGTAGTGGACAGTGGTACTATGGCTACACCTTC. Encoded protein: CASSGQWYYGYTF.

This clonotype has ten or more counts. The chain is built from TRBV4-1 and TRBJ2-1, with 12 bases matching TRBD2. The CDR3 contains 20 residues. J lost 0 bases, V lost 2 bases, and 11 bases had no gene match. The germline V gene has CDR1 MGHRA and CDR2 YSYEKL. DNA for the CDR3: TGCGCCAGCAGCCAACTAGGACTAGCGGGAAAGCAAAACTCCTACAATGAGCAGTTCTTC. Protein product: CASSQLGLAGKQNSYNEQFF.

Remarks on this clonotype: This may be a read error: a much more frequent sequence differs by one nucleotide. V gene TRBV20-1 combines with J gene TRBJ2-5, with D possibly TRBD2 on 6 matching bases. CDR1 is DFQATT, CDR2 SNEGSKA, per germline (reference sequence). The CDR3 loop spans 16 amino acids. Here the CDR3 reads CSSQFSSVRLQETKYF. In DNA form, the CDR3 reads TGCAGCAGTCAATTCTCTAGCGTCCGATTACAAGAGACCAAGTACTTC.

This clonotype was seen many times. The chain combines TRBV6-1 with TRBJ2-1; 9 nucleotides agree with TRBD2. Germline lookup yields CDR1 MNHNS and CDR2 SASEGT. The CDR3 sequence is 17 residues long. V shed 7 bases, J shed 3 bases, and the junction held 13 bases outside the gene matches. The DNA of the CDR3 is TGTGCCAGCACAAAGGGGGCTAGCGGGAACTTCTACAATGAGCAGTTCTTC. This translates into CASTKGASGNFYNEQFF.

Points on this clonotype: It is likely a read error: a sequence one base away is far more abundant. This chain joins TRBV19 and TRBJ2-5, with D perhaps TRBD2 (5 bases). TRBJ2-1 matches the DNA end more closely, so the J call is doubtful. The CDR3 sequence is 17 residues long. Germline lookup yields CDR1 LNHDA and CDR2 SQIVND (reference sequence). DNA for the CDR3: TGTGCCAGTAGTATAGATTCGTGGGCGAGAGGGCACAATGAGCAGTTCTTC. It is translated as CASSIDSWARGHNEQFF.

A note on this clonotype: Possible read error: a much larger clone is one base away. This CDR3 is CASSAAGTADSVNTIYF. In nucleotides, the CDR3 is TGTGCCAGCAGTGCGGCCGGGACAGCCGACTCTGTAAACACCATATATTTT. The V gene is TRBV6-1, the J gene TRBJ1-3, with 7 positions matching TRBD1. CDR1 and CDR2 (germline): MNHNS, SASEGT. The CDR3 loop spans 17 amino acids.

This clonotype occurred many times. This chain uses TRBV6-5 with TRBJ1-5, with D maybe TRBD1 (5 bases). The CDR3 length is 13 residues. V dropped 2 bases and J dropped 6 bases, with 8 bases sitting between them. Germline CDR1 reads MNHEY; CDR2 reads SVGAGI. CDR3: CASSYGRGQPQHF. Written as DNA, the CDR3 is TGTGCCAGCAGTTACGGAAGGGGTCAGCCCCAGCATTTT.

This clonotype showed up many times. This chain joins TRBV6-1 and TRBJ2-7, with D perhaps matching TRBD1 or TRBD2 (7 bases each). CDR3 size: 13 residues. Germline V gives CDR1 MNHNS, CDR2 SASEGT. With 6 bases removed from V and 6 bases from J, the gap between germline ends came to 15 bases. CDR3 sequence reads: CASRRQGGGEQYF. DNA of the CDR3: TGTGCCAGCAGAAGACAGGGAGGGGGCGAGCAGTACTTC.

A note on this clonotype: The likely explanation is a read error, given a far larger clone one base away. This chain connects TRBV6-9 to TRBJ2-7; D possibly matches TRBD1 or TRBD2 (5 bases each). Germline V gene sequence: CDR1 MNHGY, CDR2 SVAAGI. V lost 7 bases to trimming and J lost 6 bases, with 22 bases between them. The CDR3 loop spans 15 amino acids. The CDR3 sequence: CASIYSMGLAGEQYF. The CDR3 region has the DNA TGTGCCAGCATTTACTCGATGGGGCTAGCCGGCGAGCAGTACTTC.

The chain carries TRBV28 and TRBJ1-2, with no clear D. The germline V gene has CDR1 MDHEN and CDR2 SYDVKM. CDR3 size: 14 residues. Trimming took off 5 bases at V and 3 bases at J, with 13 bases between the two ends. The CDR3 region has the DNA TGTGCCAGCAGTACAGACCGACCCTACTATGGCTACACCTTC. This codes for CASSTDRPYYGYTF.

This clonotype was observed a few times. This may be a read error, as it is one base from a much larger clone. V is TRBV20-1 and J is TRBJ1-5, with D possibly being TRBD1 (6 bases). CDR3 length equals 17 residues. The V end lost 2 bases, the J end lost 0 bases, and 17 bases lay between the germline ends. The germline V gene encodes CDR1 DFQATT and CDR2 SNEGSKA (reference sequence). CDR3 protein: CSARSINRVISNQPQHF. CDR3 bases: TGCAGTGCTAGATCAATCAACAGGGTCATTAGCAATCAGCCCCAGCATTTT.

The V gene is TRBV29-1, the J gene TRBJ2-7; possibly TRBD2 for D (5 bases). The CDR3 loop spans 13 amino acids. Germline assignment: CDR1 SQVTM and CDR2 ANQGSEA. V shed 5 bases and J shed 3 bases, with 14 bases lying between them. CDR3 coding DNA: TGCAGCGTTTACACCCCGGGATACTACGAGCAGTACTTC. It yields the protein CSVYTPGYYEQYF.

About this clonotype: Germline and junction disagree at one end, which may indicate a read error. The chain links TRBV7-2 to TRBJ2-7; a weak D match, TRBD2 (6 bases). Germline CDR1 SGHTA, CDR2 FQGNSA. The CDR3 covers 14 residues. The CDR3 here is CASRPIGGIYEQYF. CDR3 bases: TGTGCCAGCCGACCTATCGGGGGTATCTACGAGCAGTACTTT.

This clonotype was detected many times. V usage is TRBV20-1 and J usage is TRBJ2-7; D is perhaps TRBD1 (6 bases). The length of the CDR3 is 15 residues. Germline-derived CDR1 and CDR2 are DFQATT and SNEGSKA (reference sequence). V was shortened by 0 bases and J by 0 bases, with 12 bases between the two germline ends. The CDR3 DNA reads TGCAGTGCTAGAGACCCGAAGGGACACTCCTACGAGCAGTACTTC. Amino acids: CSARDPKGHSYEQYF.

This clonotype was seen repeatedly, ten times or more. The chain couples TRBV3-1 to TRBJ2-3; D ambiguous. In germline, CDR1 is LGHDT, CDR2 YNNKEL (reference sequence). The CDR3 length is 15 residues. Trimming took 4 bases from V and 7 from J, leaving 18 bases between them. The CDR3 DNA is TGTGCCAGCAGCCCCACCAGGTCCCATCAAAATACGCAGTATTTT. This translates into CASSPTRSHQNTQYF.

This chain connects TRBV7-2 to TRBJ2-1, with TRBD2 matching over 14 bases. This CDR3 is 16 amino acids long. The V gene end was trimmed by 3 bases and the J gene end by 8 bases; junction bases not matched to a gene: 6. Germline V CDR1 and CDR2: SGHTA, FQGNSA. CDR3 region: CASSFGTSGSLYEQFF. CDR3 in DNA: TGTGCCAGCAGCTTTGGGACTAGCGGGAGTTTATATGAGCAGTTCTTC.

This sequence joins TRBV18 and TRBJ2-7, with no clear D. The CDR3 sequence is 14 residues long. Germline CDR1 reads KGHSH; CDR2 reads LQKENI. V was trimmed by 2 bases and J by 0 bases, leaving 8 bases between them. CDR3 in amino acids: CASSPVNPSYEQYF. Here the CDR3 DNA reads TGTGCCAGCTCACCAGTAAATCCCTCCTACGAGCAGTACTTC.

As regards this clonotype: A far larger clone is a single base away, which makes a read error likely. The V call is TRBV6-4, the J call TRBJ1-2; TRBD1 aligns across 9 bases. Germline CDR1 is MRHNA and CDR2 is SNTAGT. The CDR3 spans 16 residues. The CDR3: CASTSRGTGGVYVYTF. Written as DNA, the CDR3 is TGTGCCAGCACCAGCCGAGGAACAGGGGGCGTATATGTCTACACCTTC.

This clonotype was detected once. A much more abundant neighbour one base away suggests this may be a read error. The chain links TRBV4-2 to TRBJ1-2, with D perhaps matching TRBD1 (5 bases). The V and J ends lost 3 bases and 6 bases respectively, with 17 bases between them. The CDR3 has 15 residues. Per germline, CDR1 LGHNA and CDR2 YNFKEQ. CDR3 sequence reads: CASSQWTRGADGYTF. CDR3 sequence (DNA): TGTGCCAGCAGCCAGTGGACAAGGGGCGCCGATGGCTACACCTTC.

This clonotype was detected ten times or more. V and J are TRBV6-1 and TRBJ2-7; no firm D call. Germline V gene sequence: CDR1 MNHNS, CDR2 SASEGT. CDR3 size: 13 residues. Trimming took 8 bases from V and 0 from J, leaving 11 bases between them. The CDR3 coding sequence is TGTGCCAGCCACAGACGAAGCTCCTACGAGCAGTACTTC. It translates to CASHRRSSYEQYF.

For the CDR3, the DNA is TGTGCCAGCAGCTTAGCTAAGGTGAAGGGTACCGGGGAGCTGTTTTTT. It codes for CASSLAKVKGTGELFF. The chain uses TRBV7-9 and TRBJ2-2; D is unresolved. The germline V gene encodes CDR1 SEHNR and CDR2 FQNEAQ (reference sequence). V lost 0 bases and J 5 bases, leaving 13 bases between the germline ends. The CDR3 is 16 residues long.

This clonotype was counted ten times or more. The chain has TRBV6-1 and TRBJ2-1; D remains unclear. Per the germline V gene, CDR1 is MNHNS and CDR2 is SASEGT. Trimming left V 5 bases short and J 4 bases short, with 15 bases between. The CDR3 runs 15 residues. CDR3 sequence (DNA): TGTGCCAGCAGTCGTGACATTAAAGGATACAATGAGCAGTTCTTC. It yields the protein CASSRDIKGYNEQFF.

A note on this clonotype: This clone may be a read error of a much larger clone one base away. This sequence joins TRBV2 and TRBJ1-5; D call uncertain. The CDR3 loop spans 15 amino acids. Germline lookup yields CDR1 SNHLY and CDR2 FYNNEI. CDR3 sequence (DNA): TGTGCCAGCAGTGCGGAGGTCATTAGCAATCAGCACCAGCATTTT. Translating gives CASSAEVISNQHQHF. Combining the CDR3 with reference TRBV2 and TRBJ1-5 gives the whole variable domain EPEVTQTPSHQVTQMGQEVILRCVPISNHLYFYWYRQILGQKVEFLVSFYNNEISEKSEIFDDQFSVERPDGSNFTLKIRSTKLEDSAMYFCASSAEVISNQHQHFGDGTRLSIL.

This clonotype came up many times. The CDR3 nucleotides read TGCGCCAGCAGCCAAGATTCCCAGCGGACCACAGATACGCAGTATTTT. Translated: CASSQDSQRTTDTQYF. The V and J genes are TRBV4-1 and TRBJ2-3, with D maybe TRBD2 (5 bases). Germline values: CDR1 MGHRA, CDR2 YSYEKL. This CDR3 spans 16 amino acids. V dropped 0 bases and J dropped 2 bases, with 12 bases sitting between them.

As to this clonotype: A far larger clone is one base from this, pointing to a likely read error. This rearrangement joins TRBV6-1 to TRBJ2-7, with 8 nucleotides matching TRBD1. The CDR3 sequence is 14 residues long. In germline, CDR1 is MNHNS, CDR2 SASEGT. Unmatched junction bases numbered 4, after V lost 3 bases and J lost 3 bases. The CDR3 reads CASSDGQGVYEQYF. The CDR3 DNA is TGTGCCAGCAGTGACGGACAGGGAGTCTACGAGCAGTACTTC.